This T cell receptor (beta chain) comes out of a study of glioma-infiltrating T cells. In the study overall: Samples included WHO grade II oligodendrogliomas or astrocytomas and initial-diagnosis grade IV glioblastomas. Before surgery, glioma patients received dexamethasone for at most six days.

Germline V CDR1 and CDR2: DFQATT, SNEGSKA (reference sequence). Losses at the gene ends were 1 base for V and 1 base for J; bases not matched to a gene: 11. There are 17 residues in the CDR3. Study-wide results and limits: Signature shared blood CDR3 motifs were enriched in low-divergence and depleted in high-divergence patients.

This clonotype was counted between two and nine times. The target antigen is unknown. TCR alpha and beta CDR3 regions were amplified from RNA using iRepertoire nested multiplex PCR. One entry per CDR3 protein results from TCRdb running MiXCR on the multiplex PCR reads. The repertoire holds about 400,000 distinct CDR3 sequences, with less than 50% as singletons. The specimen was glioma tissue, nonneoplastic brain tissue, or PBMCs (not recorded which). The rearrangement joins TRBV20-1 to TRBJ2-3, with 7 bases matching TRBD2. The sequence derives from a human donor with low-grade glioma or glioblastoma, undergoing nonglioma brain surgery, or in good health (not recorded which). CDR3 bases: TGCAGTGCTAGAGGCGTTAGCGGGCCCCCTGGCACAGATACGCAGTATTTT. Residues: CSARGVSGPPGTDTQYF.